This T cell receptor beta chain was obtained from a study of blood T cell repertoires in COVID-19. Study as a whole: Specimens from acute and convalescent COVID-19 originated in the United States, Italy and Spain.

Trimming left V 1 base short and J 5 bases short, with 12 bases between. Germline CDR1 and CDR2: SGHRS and YFSETQ. CDR3 length equals 14 residues. Authors' data handling: Estimates of nucleated cell counts were drawn from the amplification of reference gene primers. This table comes from immunoSEQ multiplex PCR, and its TCRdb copy is limited to in-frame clones, with some not included. V and J calls and clone size are those listed in that table; D and trimming were worked out from the DNA. This sample has around 450,000 clones, with 80% to 95% found just once. The chain carries TRBV5-1 and TRBJ2-5, with D hard to call. This receptor was taken from a man aged 18 to 29 who had recovered from COVID-19. Sequenced material: PBMCs or T cells enriched from blood (not recorded which). The CDR3 here is CASSLSLRRETQYF. The CDR3 DNA reads as TGCGCCAGCAGCTTGTCATTACGCCGGGAGACCCAGTACTTC. Using reference TRBV5-1 and TRBJ2-5 for the parts outside the CDR3, the full variable domain is KAGVTQTPRYLIKTRGQQVTLSCSPISGHRSVSWYQQTPGQGLQFLFEYFSETQRNKGNFPGRFSGRQFSNSRSEMNVSTLELGDSALYLCASSLSLRRETQYFGPGTRLLVL.